This T cell receptor beta chain emerged from a study of CD8 T cells in Susac syndrome (dated 2019 in TCRdb). About the study as a whole: Whether CD8+ T cell activation and differentiation in Susac syndrome was antigen driven was tested using repertoire sequencing. Overall study results and their limits: The TCR sequencing and HLA analysis was acknowledged to have included a relatively small number of individuals.

Of note for this clonotype: Its antigen has not been determined. No much larger clone exists at a distance of one base, and base qualities are not known.

High-throughput TCR beta sequencing profiled peripheral blood CD8+ and CD4+ T cells from healthy donors, Susac syndrome patients and multiple sclerosis patients. Healthy donors were included as age- and sex-matched controls. Bulk CD8+ and CD4+ T cells were purified by magnetic negative isolation, while CD8+ TEMRA cells were enriched using FACS. Blood was collected in EDTA tubes and processed within 24 hours, with PBMCs isolated through density gradient centrifugation. PBMCs destined for TCR sequencing were cryopreserved in liquid nitrogen and later thawed in a 37 °C water bath. A purity of at least 90% was achieved for sorted or isolated CD4+, CD8+ and CD8+ TEMRA cells. Trimming costs V 6 bases and J 7 bases, and their ends lie 7 bases apart. The cysteine opens and the phenylalanine closes a CDR3 of 10 amino acids. Only the CDR3 region is kept as DNA, spanning 30 bases read in frame from base 1. The CDR1 and CDR2 encoded by the germline V gene (reference sequence) are DFQATT and SNEGSKA.

RNA was extracted with the RNeasy kit and roughly 0.5 to 1 ug was reverse transcribed using random hexamers. The immunoSEQ multiplex PCR assay, covering 54 Vbeta and 13 Jbeta segments, was used to amplify TCR beta CDR3 regions. To correct PCR amplification bias, a synthetic template baseline was used for both primer optimization and computational correction. On the study's bioinformatics: Reads were assigned to V, D and J genes according to IMGT and analyzed in immunoSEQ Analyzer, with only productive sequences retained. Clonality was computed as one minus Shannon entropy normalized by log2 of the number of productive unique sequences. Public and private clones were assessed among the 100 most prevalent clones of each patient and control. Clones were defined as Susac-specific if absent from the healthy and MS cohorts, from around 1,100 published viral clones and from other ImmuneACCESS disease sequences. TCRdb reprocessed the public reads (quality trimming at Q25 with fastp, clone calling with MiXCR) and kept in-frame beta chains. Rows with one shared CDR3 protein collapse into an entry with the most common genes and DNA. These V and J calls derive from TCRdb rather than the authors' analysis. The sample yields under 200,000 distinct CDR3 sequences; roughly 94% were counted once. The ten largest clonotypes hold approximately 0.1% of the sample.

Specimen: CD4+ T cells from PBMCs. The source of this sequence is a human donor in good health. Here the chain combines TRBV20-1 and TRBJ2-1, with the D gene uncertain. Read as DNA, the sequence is TGCAGTGCCCTACTGAATGAGCAGTTCTTC. Its protein is CSALLNEQFF.